This T cell receptor beta chain was sequenced for a study of PD-1 blockade in classical Hodgkin lymphoma. Study context: Once every 2 weeks, patients received intravenous nivolumab at 3 mg/kg. Study results and caveats: Excluded were patients who started nivolumab under 1 year after ASCT, a group that had lower diversity.

The sample holds one count of this clone. The antigen remains undetermined. The V end lost 10 bases, the J end lost 4 bases, and 16 bases lay between the germline ends. This CDR3 contains 13 residues. Germline V gene lookup returns CDR1 SEHNR and CDR2 FQNEAQ (reference sequence). TCRdb's copy holds only in-frame clones and misses some; the assay was immunoSEQ multiplex PCR. The sample lists 11,000 or so clones; around 75% were seen once. Relapse was seen in all patients after autologous stem cell transplantation, and brentuximab vedotin exposure was variable. Classification of best responses gave complete response, partial response or progressive disease.

The material was peripheral blood mononuclear cells (PBMCs), obtained at baseline. J is TRBJ2-5 and V is TRBV7-9; maybe TRBD1 (7 bases). The receptor was derived from a human donor with classical Hodgkin lymphoma. The CDR3 spells CATGQAGRETQYF. The CDR3 DNA reads as TGTGCCACAGGACAGGCGGGGAGAGAGACCCAGTACTTC.